Detailed here is one T cell receptor (beta chain). This specimen comes from a study of OX40 agonist ivuxolimab in advanced cancers. Sequenced by immunoSEQ multiplex PCR; TCRdb stores in-frame clones only, minus some. The sample has 72,000 or so clones, around 86% seen once. The CDR3 loop spans 16 amino acids. The V end lost 5 bases, the J end lost 0 bases, and 15 bases lay between the germline ends. In germline, CDR1 is SEHNR, CDR2 FQNEAQ (reference sequence). The clonotype originates from an adult with an advanced solid tumor such as melanoma, head and neck, liver or kidney cancer. The J gene is TRBJ2-3, the V gene TRBV7-9; D gene ambiguous. The sequencing here drew on CD4+ or CD8+ T cells sorted from blood, taken in a trial of the OX40 agonist ivuxolimab. The CDR3, as DNA: TGTGCCAGCAGCCCTTCACTACTCCTAAGCACAGATACGCAGTATTTT. It is translated as CASSPSLLLSTDTQYF.